The 24 T cell receptor beta chains listed next were all sequenced from one sample in a study of early T cells in non-severe SARS-CoV-2 infection. TCRdb recomputed calls from the 5' RACE reads with MiXCR, one row per CDR3 protein. The sample includes roughly 32,000 distinct CDR3 sequences, around 6% of them seen just once. Sample: whole blood. The receptors originated from an adult who was a healthcare worker with PCR-confirmed SARS-CoV-2 infection or an uninfected control (not recorded which).

This clonotype was detected many times. V gene TRBV28 combines with J gene TRBJ2-7; 9 nucleotides line up with TRBD1. Trimming took 0 bases from V and 4 from J; bases not matched to a gene: 10. Germline V gives CDR1 MDHEN, CDR2 SYDVKM. The CDR3 is made up of 17 amino acids. CDR3 amino acids: CASSLWGQGRRNYEQYF. The CDR3 region has the DNA TGTGCCAGCAGTTTATGGGGACAGGGCCGGCGGAATTACGAGCAGTACTTC.

This clonotype was counted ten times or more. The chain joins TRBV5-6 to TRBJ2-5, with a weak D call TRBD2 (7 bases). V shed 0 bases and J shed 2 bases, with 14 bases lying between them. CDR1 and CDR2 (germline): SGHDT, YYEEEE. This CDR3 comprises 16 residues. The chain's CDR3 is CASSLAKGRGQETQYF. In nucleotides, the CDR3 is TGTGCCAGCAGCTTGGCGAAGGGGAGGGGGCAAGAGACCCAGTACTTC.

This clonotype was seen many times. The V gene is TRBV4-2, the J gene TRBJ1-5, with D tentatively TRBD1 (5 bases). Germline loops: CDR1 LGHNA, CDR2 YNFKEQ. This CDR3 is 15 amino acids long. V was trimmed by 3 bases and J by 0 bases, leaving 9 bases between them. The CDR3: CASSQTDISNQPQHF. CDR3 sequence (DNA): TGTGCCAGCAGCCAGACGGACATTAGCAATCAGCCCCAGCATTTT.

This clonotype occurred many times. The rearrangement links TRBV7-9 to TRBJ1-5; D ambiguous. Deletions cut 1 base from V and 8 bases from J, with 9 bases between. This CDR3 region has 13 residues. Germline CDR1 reads SEHNR; CDR2 reads FQNEAQ (reference sequence). CDR3 protein: CASSLEGRKPQHF. As DNA, the CDR3 is TGTGCCAGCAGCTTAGAAGGGAGGAAGCCCCAGCATTTT.

This clonotype was counted many times. V usage is TRBV11-2 and J usage is TRBJ2-3, with TRBD2 identical over 13 bases. Losses at the gene ends were 5 bases for V and 4 bases for J; bases not matched to a gene: 9. From germline, CDR1 is SGHAT and CDR2 FQNNGV. This CDR3 has 17 residues. This CDR3 is CASSPRLAGGKADTQYF. CDR3 bases: TGTGCCAGCAGCCCGCGACTAGCGGGGGGCAAGGCAGATACGCAGTATTTT.

This clonotype was detected many times. The chain employs TRBV20-1 and TRBJ2-7, with 9 positions matching TRBD1. The length of the CDR3 is 14 residues. Germline V gene lookup returns CDR1 DFQATT and CDR2 SNEGSKA (reference sequence). Unmatched junction bases numbered 4, after V lost 0 bases and J lost 4 bases. CDR3 residues: CSAREADRGYEQYF. The CDR3, as DNA: TGCAGTGCTAGAGAGGCGGACAGGGGTTACGAGCAGTACTTC.

The chain employs TRBV12-3 or TRBV12-4 and TRBJ2-5, with 7 bases matching TRBD1. The CDR3 is made up of 14 amino acids. The V gene end was trimmed by 4 bases and the J gene end by 4 bases; junction bases not matched to a gene: 6. The CDR3: CASSSRTGPETQYF. DNA of the CDR3: TGTGCCAGCAGTTCCCGGACAGGTCCAGAGACCCAGTACTTC.

This clonotype has a count of ten or more. The CDR3 region is CASSSTGAYNEQFF. CDR3 sequence (DNA): TGTGCCAGCAGTTCCACAGGAGCCTACAATGAGCAGTTCTTC. V and J are TRBV28 and TRBJ2-1, with D maybe TRBD1 (5 bases). V gave up 4 bases and J gave up 2 bases, with 9 bases separating them. The germline V gene has CDR1 MDHEN and CDR2 SYDVKM. The CDR3 contains 14 residues. Using reference TRBV28 and TRBJ2-1 for the parts outside the CDR3, the full variable domain is DVKVTQSSRYLVKRTGEKVFLECVQDMDHENMFWYRQDPGLGLRLIYFSYDVKMKEKGDIPEGYSVSREKKERFSLILESASTNQTSMYLCASSSTGAYNEQFFGPGTRLTVL.

This clonotype has just a few counts. This chain links TRBV7-8 with TRBJ2-3; D may be TRBD1 or TRBD2 (5 bases each). The V end lost 7 bases, the J end lost 0 bases, and 14 bases lay between the germline ends. CDR3 length: 15 residues. Germline values: CDR1 SGHVS, CDR2 FQNEAQ. The CDR3 here is CASTPGRPSTDTQYF. CDR3 nucleotides: TGTGCCAGCACCCCGGGACGCCCTAGCACAGATACGCAGTATTTT. The variable domain in full, with the rest retrieved from reference TRBV7-8 and TRBJ2-3, is GAGVSQSPRYKVAKRGQDVALRCDPISGHVSLFWYQQALGQGPEFLTYFQNEAQLDKSGLPSDRFFAERPEGSVSTLKIQRTQQEDSAVYLCASTPGRPSTDTQYFGPGTRLTVL.

This clonotype has at least ten counts. The gene calls are TRBV7-9 and TRBJ1-5; 11 nucleotides line up with TRBD1. Germline V lookup: CDR1 SEHNR, CDR2 FQNEAQ (reference sequence). The J segment lost 7 bases and the V segment lost 5 bases, leaving 13 bases of the junction unmatched. The CDR3 runs to 17 residues. The CDR3 nucleotides read TGTGCCAGCAGCCGCTACTCCGGGACAGGGGGGTGGCAGCCCCAGCATTTT. Its protein product is CASSRYSGTGGWQPQHF.

At least ten counts were recorded for this clonotype. The chain combines TRBV19 with TRBJ1-2, with D perhaps TRBD1 (5 bases). CDR3 size: 15 residues. V lost 1 base and J 1 base, leaving 10 bases between the germline ends. Germline V gene data show CDR1 as LNHDA and CDR2 as SQIVND (reference sequence). The CDR3 loop is CASSIATTVNYGYTF. DNA for the CDR3: TGTGCCAGTAGTATAGCTACGACAGTTAACTATGGCTACACCTTC.

This clonotype was found many times. The chain carries TRBV5-6 and TRBJ2-3; a possible D gene is TRBD1 (6 bases). Trimming cost V 1 base and J 3 bases, with 12 bases left between them. The CDR3 contains 15 residues. Germline V CDR1 and CDR2: SGHDT, YYEEEE. CDR3 loop: CASSLRRGQTDTQYF. The CDR3 DNA reads TGTGCCAGCAGCTTGCGCAGGGGCCAGACAGATACGCAGTATTTT.

Ten or more counts support this clonotype. The junction differs from germline at one of its ends, possibly a read error. This chain uses TRBV7-2 with TRBJ2-3, with 7 bases fitting TRBD2. This CDR3 comprises 15 residues. Germline assignment: CDR1 SGHTA and CDR2 FQGNSA. CDR3 in amino acids: CASRTAGLITDTQFF. The DNA of the CDR3 is TGTGCCAGCAGAACAGCGGGACTCATCACAGATACGCAGTTTTTT. Full variable domain (missing parts from reference TRBV7-2 and TRBJ2-3): GAGVSQSPSNKVTEKGKDVELRCDPISGHTALYWYRQSLGQGLEFLIYFQGNSAPDKSGLPSDRFSAERTGGSVSTLTIQRTQQEDSAVYLCASRTAGLITDTQFFGPGTRLTVL.

This clonotype has ten or more counts. V is TRBV4-3 and J is TRBJ2-1, with TRBD1 matching over 9 bases. Germline trimming cut 2 bases from V and 5 bases from J; bases unmatched to any gene: 10. Germline CDR1 is LGHNA and CDR2 is YSLEER. The CDR3 extends over 17 amino acids. The CDR3 DNA reads TGCGCCAGCAGCCAACGTTCATTTAGGACAGGGGACAATGAGCAGTTCTTC. It codes for CASSQRSFRTGDNEQFF.

This clonotype was observed a few times. V and J are TRBV5-4 and TRBJ1-2; D is unresolved. Germline V lookup: CDR1 SGHNT, CDR2 YYREEE (reference sequence). CDR3 length: 16 residues. Trimming pared 1 base from V and 0 bases from J, leaving 13 bases between. The CDR3 region is CASSLSGGFSNYGYTF. DNA for the CDR3: TGTGCCAGCAGCTTGTCGGGAGGTTTTTCTAACTATGGCTACACCTTC.

This clonotype was observed a few times. The rearrangement links TRBV3-1 to TRBJ2-4, with D uncertain. V was pared by 4 bases and J by 4 bases, with 8 bases between. Germline CDR1 is LGHDT and CDR2 is YNNKEL (reference sequence). The CDR3 has 13 amino acids. CDR3 bases: TGTGCCAGCAGCCGGAGTTTGAAAAACATTCAGTACTTC. Protein: CASSRSLKNIQYF.

This clonotype was counted ten times or more. CDR3 DNA: TGTGCCAGCAGCTTAAGGGGGGGCACAGAGACCCAGTACTTC. Translated: CASSLRGGTETQYF. The chain couples TRBV7-9 to TRBJ2-5; D is perhaps TRBD2 (7 bases). Germline CDR1 and CDR2: SEHNR and FQNEAQ (reference sequence). The CDR3 is 14 residues long. V shed 2 bases and J shed 4 bases, with 11 bases lying between them.

In its sample, this clonotype is medium-sized. V usage is TRBV20-1 and J usage is TRBJ2-7, with a tentative D call TRBD1 (6 bases). Per germline, CDR1 DFQATT and CDR2 SNEGSKA (reference sequence). Trimming took 3 bases from V and 2 from J, leaving 11 bases between them. The CDR3 loop spans 13 amino acids. The CDR3 is CSASPQGPYEQYF. CDR3 DNA sequence: TGCAGTGCTAGTCCACAGGGACCCTACGAGCAGTACTTC.

V and J are TRBV7-2 and TRBJ2-7; 9 nucleotides agree with TRBD1. Per germline, CDR1 SGHTA and CDR2 FQGNSA. With 5 bases clipped from V and 2 bases from J, the junction kept 4 bases outside the gene matches. CDR3 length: 14 residues. This chain's CDR3 is CASSAGTGTYEQYF. CDR3 coding DNA: TGTGCCAGCAGCGCCGGGACAGGGACCTACGAGCAGTACTTC.

This clonotype has more than one count but fewer than ten. V is TRBV7-6 and J is TRBJ1-5, with TRBD1 matching 7 bases. Germline trimming cut 1 base from V and 5 bases from J; bases unmatched to any gene: 2. The germline V gene encodes CDR1 SGHVS and CDR2 FNYEAQ. CDR3 size: 14 residues. CDR3: CASSLGGGHQPQHF. CDR3 nucleotide sequence: TGTGCCAGCAGCTTAGGAGGGGGCCATCAGCCCCAGCATTTT.

Ten or more counts support this clonotype. V usage is TRBV20-1 and J usage is TRBJ2-3; 9 bases map to TRBD2. This CDR3 spans 13 amino acids. The J segment lost 4 bases and the V segment lost 5 bases, leaving 4 bases of the junction unmatched. The germline gives CDR1 DFQATT, CDR2 SNEGSKA (reference sequence). The CDR3 DNA follows: TGCAGTGCTTATAGCGGGGGACCAGATACGCAGTATTTT. Translation gives CSAYSGGPDTQYF.

In this sample, this clonotype turned up many times. This chain joins TRBV28 and TRBJ1-1, with unresolved D. Germline-derived CDR1 and CDR2 are MDHEN and SYDVKM. V lost 1 base, J lost 8 bases, and 8 bases lay in between. The CDR3 contains 12 residues. The CDR3 loop reads CASSLLGGEAFF. In DNA, the CDR3 is TGTGCCAGCAGTTTATTGGGAGGGGAAGCTTTCTTT.

This clonotype has a count of ten or more. This CDR3 reads CSARDLRAEQFF. CDR3 bases: TGCAGTGCTAGAGATCTTAGGGCTGAGCAGTTCTTC. The genes are TRBV20-1 and TRBJ2-1; D not certain. In germline, CDR1 is DFQATT, CDR2 SNEGSKA (reference sequence). Between the trimmed V and J ends, which lost 0 bases and 9 bases, there was a span of 9 bases. The CDR3 consists of 12 residues.

This clonotype was seen ten or more times. The chain's CDR3 is CASSLGLGRTYEQYF. The CDR3 DNA sequence: TGTGCCAGCAGCTTAGGGCTGGGCAGAACCTACGAGCAGTACTTC. The V and J genes are TRBV7-2 and TRBJ2-7; D is unresolved. Germline V gives CDR1 SGHTA, CDR2 FQGNSA. Deletions cut 1 base from V and 2 bases from J, with 12 bases between. The CDR3 loop spans 15 amino acids. The whole variable domain, filled in from reference TRBV7-2 and TRBJ2-7, reads GAGVSQSPSNKVTEKGKDVELRCDPISGHTALYWYRQSLGQGLEFLIYFQGNSAPDKSGLPSDRFSAERTGGSVSTLTIQRTQQEDSAVYLCASSLGLGRTYEQYFGPGTRLTVT.